This TCR beta chain came from a study of OX40 agonist ivuxolimab in advanced cancers. Study at large: Of mixed ages from about 20 to 80 and averaging about 60 years, the group was 65% to 85% male. Partial responses were achieved by three patients, one with hepatocellular carcinoma and two with cutaneous melanoma.

The CDR3 spans 12 residues. The V gene lost 1 base and the J gene lost 6 bases, with 5 bases spanning the gap. Looked up from germline, CDR1 is SGHRS and CDR2 is YFSETQ. The timepoints at which blood was sampled were baseline, cycle 4 day 1, and cycle 7 day 1. Some clones are missing from TCRdb's copy, which holds only in-frame ones; the method was immunoSEQ multiplex PCR. The table includes about 68,000 clones, over 80% detected once. The clonotype originates from an adult with an advanced solid tumor such as melanoma, head and neck, liver or kidney cancer. The sample was CD4+ or CD8+ T cells sorted from blood, taken in a trial of the OX40 agonist ivuxolimab. The chain joins TRBV5-1 to TRBJ2-1; D is unclear. The CDR3 loop is CASSLNGNEQFF. The CDR3 nucleotides are TGCGCCAGCAGCTTGAACGGCAATGAGCAGTTCTTC.